The clone carrying this TCR beta chain has a handful of counts. These data originate in a study of tumor-infiltrating lymphocytes in primary liver carcinoma. TCR beta cDNA was made from 450 to 600 ng total RNA with a constant-region primer. Three-round nested multiplex PCR performed with slightly modified ARM-PCR produced the TCR beta libraries. Rounds one and two of PCR, each of roughly 10 cycles, were primed with TRBV1-TRBV30 forward primers and a C-beta reverse primer. MiXCR, applied by TCRdb to the multiplex PCR reads, yields one record per CDR3 protein. The sample carries 95,000 to 150,000 distinct CDR3 sequences, 50% to 80% recorded once. Co-extraction of RNA and DNA was performed on about 18-33 mg of unsorted bulk tissue. The V gene's germline CDR1 is MDHEN and CDR2 SYDVKM. The CDR3 is made up of 14 amino acids. V was trimmed by 8 bases and J by 0 bases, leaving 11 bases between them.

Specimen: liver tumor tissue from sampling region 3. Sample subset: tumor region T3, left-lateral pole. The receptor was isolated from a woman aged 60-70 years with primary liver carcinoma and hepatitis B virus infection. The genes are TRBV28 and TRBJ2-1; D tentatively reads TRBD1 or TRBD2 (5 bases each). The CDR3 region is CASGDVGSYNEQFF. The CDR3 DNA reads as TGTGCCAGCGGGGACGTAGGCTCCTACAATGAGCAGTTCTTC. Using reference TRBV28 and TRBJ2-1 for the parts outside the CDR3, the full variable domain is DVKVTQSSRYLVKRTGEKVFLECVQDMDHENMFWYRQDPGLGLRLIYFSYDVKMKEKGDIPEGYSVSREKKERFSLILESASTNQTSMYLCASGDVGSYNEQFFGPGTRLTVL.